Presented here are 11 T cell receptor beta chains from one specimen sequenced in a study of T-cell memory formation after mild COVID-19. TCRdb itself ran the 5' RACE reads through MiXCR, one entry per CDR3 protein. The table lists 150,000 to 200,000 distinct CDR3 sequences, approximately 10% of them singletons. Source material: PBMCs or a T cell subset sorted from them (not recorded which). These receptors all come from a man aged 18 to 29 who had mild COVID-19 (a few samples of this study predate the infection). Cell type and time point are not known.

The chain links TRBV10-2 to TRBJ2-3; either TRBD1 or TRBD2 may fit D (5 bases each). The CDR3 covers 15 residues. Germline assignment: CDR1 WSHSY and CDR2 SAAADI. V dropped 7 bases and J dropped 4 bases, with 18 bases sitting between them. CDR3 nucleotide sequence: TGCGCCAGCAAGCCGGGGCCTCTTGTGGCAGATACGCAGTATTTT. It is translated as CASKPGPLVADTQYF.

There are a few counts of this clonotype. The chain is built from TRBV29-1 and TRBJ1-1; weak D call: TRBD1 (6 bases). The CDR3 loop spans 13 amino acids. V lost 5 bases to trimming and J lost 0 bases, with 10 bases between them. CDR1 and CDR2 from the germline V gene are SQVTM and ANQGSEA. The CDR3 nucleotides are TGCAGCGTTACAGGGCGCGTGAACACTGAAGCTTTCTTT. Translating it yields CSVTGRVNTEAFF.

This clonotype was seen more than once but under ten times. The chain joins TRBV18 to TRBJ1-6; the D gene is possibly TRBD1 (6 bases). CDR3 length equals 15 residues. V was trimmed by 8 bases and J by 5 bases, leaving 16 bases between them. CDR1 is KGHSH and CDR2 is LQKENI in the germline V gene. DNA for the CDR3: TGTGCCAGCGGAGAAAGGGGGGGGGATAATTCACCCCTCCACTTT. Protein sequence: CASGERGGDNSPLHF.

This clonotype was counted ten times or more. V gene TRBV15 combines with J gene TRBJ1-4; possibly TRBD1 for D (6 bases). V was clipped by 1 base and J by 8 bases, with 11 bases between them. This CDR3 contains 14 residues. Germline CDR1 LNHNV, CDR2 YYDKDF (reference sequence). For the CDR3, the DNA is TGTGCCACCAGCAGAGGGGGGCTGGGGGAAAAACTGTTTTTT. Protein: CATSRGGLGEKLFF.

This chain uses TRBV29-1 with TRBJ1-1; D uncertain. Looked up from germline, CDR1 is SQVTM and CDR2 is ANQGSEA. The CDR3 length is 13 residues. The V gene lost 5 bases and the J gene lost 0 bases, with 10 bases spanning the gap. CDR3 in DNA: TGCAGCGTTCGTTACAGCATGAACACTGAAGCTTTCTTT. Amino acid sequence: CSVRYSMNTEAFF. The variable domain in full, with the rest retrieved from reference TRBV29-1 and TRBJ1-1, is SAVISQKPSRDICQRGTSLTIQCQVDSQVTMMFWYRQQPGQSLTLIATANQGSEATYESGFVIDKFPISRPNLTFSTLTVSNMSPEDSSIYLCSVRYSMNTEAFFGQGTRLTVV.

The chain is built from TRBV11-1 and TRBJ2-7, with TRBD2 identical over 8 bases. Germline values: CDR1 SGHAT, CDR2 FQDESV (reference sequence). This CDR3 is 11 amino acids long. The V and J ends lost 5 bases and 8 bases, in that order; junction bases with no gene match: 2. CDR3 protein: CASSRGGKQYV. The DNA for the CDR3 is TGTGCCAGCAGCCGGGGGGGCAAGCAGTACGTC.

This clonotype was observed a few times. The V call is TRBV20-1, the J call TRBJ1-3; 8 bases match TRBD1. This CDR3 spans 17 amino acids. V dropped 3 bases and J dropped 3; count of bases not matched to a gene: 13. Germline-derived CDR1 and CDR2 are DFQATT and SNEGSKA (reference sequence). DNA for the CDR3: TGCAGTGCTAGTCCCGGCGGCATACAGGGGGGTGGAAACACCATATATTTT. Protein: CSASPGGIQGGGNTIYF.

Ten or more counts support this clonotype. The chain couples TRBV7-2 to TRBJ2-2, with TRBD2 matching over 11 bases. V shed 2 bases, J shed 5 bases, and the junction held 7 bases outside the gene matches. The CDR3 runs to 17 residues. Per the germline V gene, CDR1 is SGHTA and CDR2 is FQGNSA. The DNA of the CDR3 is TGTGCCAGCAGCTTACCACTAGCGGGGGTTCAAACCGGGGAGCTGTTTTTT. This gives the protein CASSLPLAGVQTGELFF.

The chain employs TRBV9 and TRBJ1-1; TRBD1 agrees at 7 bases. The CDR3 has 13 residues. J lost 11 bases, V lost 0 bases, and 7 bases had no gene match. The germline CDR1 and CDR2 sequences are SGDLS and YYNGEE. The CDR3 DNA sequence: TGTGCCAGCAGCGTAGCCTCTGACAGGGCGGCTTTCTTT. As protein: CASSVASDRAAFF.

The gene calls are TRBV18 and TRBJ2-3; 7 bases map to TRBD2. Unmatched junction bases numbered 8, after V lost 4 bases and J lost 1 base. The CDR3 contains 16 residues. CDR1 is KGHSH and CDR2 is LQKENI in the germline V gene. CDR3 DNA: TGTGCCAGCTCACTACTTCGCGGGGGTCGCACAGATACGCAGTATTTT. This encodes CASSLLRGGRTDTQYF.

Written as DNA, the CDR3 is TGTGCCGCCATGAGGACCGGCTCCTACGAGCAGTACTTC. This translates into CAAMRTGSYEQYF. The chain uses TRBV6-6 and TRBJ2-7, with D unresolved. CDR1 is MNHNY, CDR2 SVGAGI, per germline (reference sequence). The CDR3 contains 13 residues. V was pared by 11 bases and J by 0 bases, with 14 bases between.